This is a list of T cell receptor beta chains from one sample in a study of cytomegalovirus exposure and HLA in healthy donors. Method: immunoSEQ multiplex PCR; TCRdb's copy keeps in-frame clones and lacks some. The profile shows some 270,000 clones, 86% of them singletons. Sequenced input: PBMCs. The receptor set was obtained from a woman younger than 35 in good health and CMV-seronegative. CDR3s include the opening cysteine and the closing phenylalanine or tryptophan. A D gene is named only where the DNA matches it firmly. The size entry is marked missing in some rows and otherwise reads once, few, many or a size class.

clone_size j_call d_call v_call cdr3_aa cdr3_nt
- TRBJ2-7 TRBD1 TRBV10-1 CASSESGQSYEQYF TGCGCCAGCAGTGAGTCGGGACAGTCCTACGAGCAGTACTTC
- TRBJ1-5 - TRBV5-1 CASSRDSNQPQHF TGCGCCAGCAGTCGGGATAGCAATCAGCCCCAGCATTTT
- TRBJ2-7 TRBD1 TRBV29-1 CSATRDRLYEQYF TGCAGCGCGACTAGGGACAGGCTGTACGAGCAGTACTTC
once TRBJ2-1 TRBD2 TRBV18 CASSLGLAGYNEQFF TGTGCCAGCTCCCTCGGACTAGCGGGTTACAATGAGCAGTTCTTC
- TRBJ2-1 TRBD2 TRBV7-6 CASSLNGGVNEQFF TGTGCCAGCAGCTTAAACGGGGGGGTGAATGAGCAGTTCTTC
- TRBJ1-2 - TRBV10-3 CAISEGGTPYGYTF TGTGCCATCAGTGAGGGAGGAACGCCCTATGGCTACACCTTC
- TRBJ1-5 - TRBV29-1 CSVVEDYSNQPQHF TGCAGCGTTGTTGAGGATTATAGCAATCAGCCCCAGCATTTT
- TRBJ2-6 TRBD1 TRBV4-1 CASSQDREQGQSGANVLTF TGCGCCAGCAGCCAAGATAGGGAACAGGGGCAATCTGGGGCCAACGTCCTGACTTTC
- TRBJ2-1 - TRBV5-1 CASSLSGAYNEQFF TGCGCCAGCAGCTTGAGTGGAGCCTACAATGAGCAGTTCTTC
once TRBJ1-2 - TRBV7-2 CASSLRQHYGYTF TGTGCCAGCAGCTTGAGACAGCACTATGGCTACACCTTC
- TRBJ2-7 TRBD2 TRBV28 CASSLRASSGGEWEQYF TGTGCCAGCAGTCTTAGAGCGTCCAGCGGGGGGGAGTGGGAGCAGTACTTC
- TRBJ2-5 TRBD2 TRBV27 CASSLSGGGVETQYF TGTGCCAGCAGTTTATCGGGCGGGGGGGTGGAGACCCAGTACTTC
- TRBJ2-1 TRBD2 TRBV11-3 CASSWARGGSLVYEQFF TGTGCCAGCAGCTGGGCTCGGGGCGGGAGTTTGGTCTATGAGCAGTTCTTC
- TRBJ1-5 - TRBV2 CASSEETASNQPQHF TGTGCCAGCAGTGAAGAGACAGCCAGCAATCAGCCCCAGCATTTT